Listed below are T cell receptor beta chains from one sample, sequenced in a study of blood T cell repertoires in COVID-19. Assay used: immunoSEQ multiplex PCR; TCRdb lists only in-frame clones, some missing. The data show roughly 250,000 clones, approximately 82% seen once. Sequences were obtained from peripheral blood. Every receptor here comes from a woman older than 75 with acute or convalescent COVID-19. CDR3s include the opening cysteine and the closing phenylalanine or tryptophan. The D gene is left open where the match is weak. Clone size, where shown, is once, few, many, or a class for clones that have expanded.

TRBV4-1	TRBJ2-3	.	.	TGCGCCAGCAGCCAAGCCCGGGAGCGGGGCTATTACAGGGCGCAGTATTTT	CASSQARERGYYRAQYF
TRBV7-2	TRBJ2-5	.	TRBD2	TGTGCCAGCAGCCGTAGCGGGAGCAAAGAGACCCAGTACTTC	CASSRSGSKETQYF
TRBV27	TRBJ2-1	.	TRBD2	TGTGCCAGCAGCGGACTAGCGGGGAACAATGAGCAGTTCTTC	CASSGLAGNNEQFF
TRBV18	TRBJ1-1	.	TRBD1	TGTGCCAGCTCATCGGACAGGGTGGAGGGCACTGAAGCTTTCTTT	CASSSDRVEGTEAFF
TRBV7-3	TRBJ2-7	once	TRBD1	TGTGCCAGCAGCTTAGGACAGGGGGCCTACGAGCAGTACTTC	CASSLGQGAYEQYF
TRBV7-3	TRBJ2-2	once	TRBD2	TGTGCCAGCAGCTTATCACTAGCGGGGCACGGGGAGCTGTTTTTT	CASSLSLAGHGELFF
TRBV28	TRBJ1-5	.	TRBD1	TGTGCCAGCAGTTTATCCCGACTCCGGACAGGGAGGCTTCAGCCCCAGCATTTT	CASSLSRLRTGRLQPQHF
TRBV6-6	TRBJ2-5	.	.	TGTGCCAGCGGCCCCAGGAGACTACAAGAGACCCAGTACTTC	CASGPRRLQETQYF
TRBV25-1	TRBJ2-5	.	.	TGTGCCAGCAGTCTACAGGTGGGAGGTTTGGAGACCCAGTACTTC	CASSLQVGGLETQYF
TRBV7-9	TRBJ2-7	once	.	TGTGCCAGCAGCTTGGTGGTAGGAGACGAGCAGTACTTC	CASSLVVGDEQYF
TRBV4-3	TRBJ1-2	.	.	TGCGCCAGCAGCCCCGAGGCAGACTATGGCTACACCTTC	CASSPEADYGYTF
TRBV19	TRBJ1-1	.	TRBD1	TGTGCCAGTAGTATAGGAGGACAGGTATACACTGAAGCTTTCTTT	CASSIGGQVYTEAFF
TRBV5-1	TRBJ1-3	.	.	TGCGCCAGCAGCTTGCGTGGAGAGGCTGGAAACACCATATATTTT	CASSLRGEAGNTIYF
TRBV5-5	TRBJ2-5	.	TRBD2	TGTGCCAGCAGCTTGGCCTGGCTAGCGGGAGGACCTTTGCGAGAGACCCAGTACTTC	CASSLAWLAGGPLRETQYF
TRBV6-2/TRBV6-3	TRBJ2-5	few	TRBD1	TGTGCCAGCAGCCGTGACAGGGTCCAAGAGACCCAGTACTTC	CASSRDRVQETQYF
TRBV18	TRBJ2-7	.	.	TGTGCCAGCTCACGCAGAACCGGGACACGGGTTGACGAGCAGTACTTC	CASSRRTGTRVDEQYF
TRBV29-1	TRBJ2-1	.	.	TGCAGCGTTGACGGACTCACAATCTACAATGAGCAGTTCTTC	CSVDGLTIYNEQFF
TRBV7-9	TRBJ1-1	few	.	TGTGCCAGCAGCGCGGACAGTGACAACACTGAAGCTTTCTTT	CASSADSDNTEAFF
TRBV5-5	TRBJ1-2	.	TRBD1	TGTGCCAGCAGCCGGAGGACAGGGGAAGAGTATGGCTACACCTTC	CASSRRTGEEYGYTF
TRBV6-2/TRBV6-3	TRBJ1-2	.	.	TGTGCCAGCAGTCCGCCACCAGGGGCCTATGGCTACACCTTC	CASSPPPGAYGYTF
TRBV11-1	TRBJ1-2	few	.	TGTGCCAGCAGCCCCCAGTTCCGGAGCGGCTATGGCTACACCTTC	CASSPQFRSGYGYTF
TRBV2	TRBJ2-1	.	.	TGTGCCAGCAGATCGGGGGGCGGAGGCAATGAGCAGTTCTTC	CASRSGGGGNEQFF
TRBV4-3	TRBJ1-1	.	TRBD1	TGCGCCAGCAGCCAATCCCTGACAGGGTTAAGGAGTGAAGCTTTCTTT	CASSQSLTGLRSEAFF
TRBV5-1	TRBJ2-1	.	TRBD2	TGCGCCAGCAGCCCAAGGACTAGCGGGAGGGGTAGTAATGAGCAGTTCTTC	CASSPRTSGRGSNEQFF
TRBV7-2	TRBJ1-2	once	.	TGTGCCAGCAACCTGGGGGCCCGAACTGATGGCTACACCTTC	CASNLGARTDGYTF
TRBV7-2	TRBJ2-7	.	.	TGTGCCAGCAGCTTAAGGGGGGGCTTCTCCTACGAGCAGTACTTC	CASSLRGGFSYEQYF
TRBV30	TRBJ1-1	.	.	TGTGCCTGGACTGGGCAGAGGAACACTGAAGCTTTCTTT	CAWTGQRNTEAFF
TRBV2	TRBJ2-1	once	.	TGTGCCAGCAGTGACGGGATCCGTAGTATCAATGAGCAGTTCTTC	CASSDGIRSINEQFF
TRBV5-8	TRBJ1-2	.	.	TGTGCCAGCAGCCGTAGAGGCCCATCCAAGCGCTACACCTTC	CASSRRGPSKRYTF
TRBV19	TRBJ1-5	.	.	TGTGCCAGTAGACAGGCTGAGGTGGGTCAGCCCCAGCATTTT	CASRQAEVGQPQHF
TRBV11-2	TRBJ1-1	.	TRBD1	TGTGCCAGCAGCCCACAGGTCGGGACAGGGGATCGTAGCACTGAAGCTTTCTTT	CASSPQVGTGDRSTEAFF
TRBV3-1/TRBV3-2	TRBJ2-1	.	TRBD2	TGTGCCAGCAGCCCAAGCGGGACCTCCTACAATGAGCAGTTCTTC	CASSPSGTSYNEQFF
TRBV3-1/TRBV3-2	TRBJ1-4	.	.	TGTGCCAGCAGCCCCATCACGGGGGACGAAAAACTGTTTTTT	CASSPITGDEKLFF
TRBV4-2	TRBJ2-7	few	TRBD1	TGTGCCAGCAGCCAAAGACAGGGGGTCTACGAGCAGTACTTC	CASSQRQGVYEQYF
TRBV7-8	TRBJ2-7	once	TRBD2	TGTGCCAGCAGCCCCCGACCTAGCGGGACCTCCTACGAGCAGTACTTC	CASSPRPSGTSYEQYF
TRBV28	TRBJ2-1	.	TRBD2	TGTGCCAGCGAGGGACTAGCGGGGGTATACAATGAGCAGTTCTTC	CASEGLAGVYNEQFF
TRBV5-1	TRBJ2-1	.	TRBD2	TGCGCCAGCAGCTCAAACGGGGGGAACAATGAGCAGTTCTTC	CASSSNGGNNEQFF
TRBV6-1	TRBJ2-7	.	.	TGTGCCAGCAGTGAAGTTATCGGGGACGAGCAGTACTTC	CASSEVIGDEQYF
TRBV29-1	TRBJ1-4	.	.	TGCAGCGCCGAAACCTCGGGGGGGAAACTGTTTTTT	CSAETSGGKLFF
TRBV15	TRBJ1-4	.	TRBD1	TGTGCCACCAGCAGATTTGGACAGGGGGCGACGGGTGAAAAACTGTTTTTT	CATSRFGQGATGEKLFF
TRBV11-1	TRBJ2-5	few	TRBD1	TGTGCCAGCAGCCAACGACAGGGTAAAGAGACCCAGTACTTC	CASSQRQGKETQYF
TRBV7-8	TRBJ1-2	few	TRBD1	TGTGCCAGCAGCCTTGGACAGGGGGCAGTTGGCTACACCTTC	CASSLGQGAVGYTF
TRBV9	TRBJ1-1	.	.	TGTGCCAGCAGCGTATTGCTCGGGGGAAACACTGAAGCTTTCTTT	CASSVLLGGNTEAFF
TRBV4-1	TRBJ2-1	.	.	TGCGCCAGCAGCCAGGGGGGCGGGAGCGACCCTCGGGACAATGAGCAGTTCTTC	CASSQGGGSDPRDNEQFF
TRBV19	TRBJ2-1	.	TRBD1	TGTGCCAGTAGTAGAGCGGACAGGGCTCCCTACAATGAGCAGTTCTTC	CASSRADRAPYNEQFF
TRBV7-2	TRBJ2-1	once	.	TGTGCCAGCAGCCCAGGACAAGGGGTCCGGGCGAAGCAGTTCTTC	CASSPGQGVRAKQFF
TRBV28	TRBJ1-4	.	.	TGTGCCAGCAGCAACTACCTCCCCCAACTAGGTGAAAAACTGTTTTTT	CASSNYLPQLGEKLFF
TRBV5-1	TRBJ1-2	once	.	TGCGCCAGCAGGCCTACAGGGAACTATGGCTACACCTTC	CASRPTGNYGYTF
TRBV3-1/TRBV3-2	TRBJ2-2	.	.	TGTGCCAGCAGCCAATCAGGAAAGTACACCGGGGAGCTGTTTTTT	CASSQSGKYTGELFF
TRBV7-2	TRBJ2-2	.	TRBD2	TGTGCCAGCAGCTTAGAAGTAGCGGGAAGAACCGGGGAGCTGTTTTTT	CASSLEVAGRTGELFF
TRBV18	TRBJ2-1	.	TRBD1	TGTGCCAGCTCACCCGACAGGGATGAGCAGTTCTTC	CASSPDRDEQFF
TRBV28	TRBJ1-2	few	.	TGTGCCAGCACCCTAACCCAGGGGAACTATGGCTACACCTTC	CASTLTQGNYGYTF
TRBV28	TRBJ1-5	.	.	TGTGCCAGCACCTTGCAGCGCCCCCAGCCCCAGCATTTT	CASTLQRPQPQHF
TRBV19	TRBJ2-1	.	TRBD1	TGTGCCAGTAGTGAACAGGGGGCCTACAATGAGCAGTTCTTC	CASSEQGAYNEQFF